Here is one T cell receptor (beta chain) with its context. The data are from a study of CXCR3-negative and CXCR3-positive naive CD8 T cells. 5' RACE with UMI labels generated the TRB cDNA libraries. With the 5' RACE reads reprocessed, TCRdb shows one record per CDR3 protein and no DNA. This listing includes 56,000 or so distinct CDR3 sequences. The clonotype originates from a human donor in good health. Some clones in this sample may be carry-over from other donors' samples. Sample: memory CD8+ T cells from blood.

CDR3 in amino acids: CASSWGRVNEKLFF. The chain recombines TRBV7-2 with TRBJ1-4; TCRdb gives TRBD1 as the D gene, but with no DNA this cannot be confirmed. The CDR3 has 14 residues. Germline V CDR1 and CDR2: SGHTA, FQGNSA.